One sample yielded the 18 T cell receptor beta chains listed below, sequenced in a study of cytomegalovirus exposure and HLA in healthy donors. The primer mix had 60 Vbeta and 13 Jbeta primers. TCRdb's table, derived via immunoSEQ multiplex PCR, lists solely in-frame clones and lacks some. The profile shows some 190,000 clones, around 76% of them singletons. Sequenced sample: PBMCs. Receptors originate from a man in his forties in good health and CMV-seronegative.

The chain carries TRBV7-8 and TRBJ2-5; 7 bases are a match to TRBD2. The length of the CDR3 is 15 residues. V lost 6 bases to trimming and J lost 2 bases; unmatched junction nucleotides: 9. Germline loops: CDR1 SGHVS, CDR2 FQNEAQ. The CDR3 loop reads CASRSLGGSQETQYF. CDR3 nucleotide sequence: TGTGCCAGCAGATCTTTGGGGGGGTCGCAAGAGACCCAGTACTTC.

This clone was counted between two and nine times. The genes are TRBV30 and TRBJ1-2; weak D call: TRBD1 (6 bases). The germline CDR1 and CDR2 sequences are GTSNPN and SVGIG (reference sequence). The CDR3 totals 13 residues. Deletions cut 2 bases from V and 4 bases from J, with 11 bases between. The CDR3: CAWSRDTFYGYTF. The CDR3 region has the DNA TGTGCCTGGAGTAGGGACACCTTCTATGGCTACACCTTC. The entire variable domain, with the rest obtained from reference TRBV30 and TRBJ1-2, is as follows: SQTIHQWPATLVQPVGSPLSLECTVEGTSNPNLYWYRQAAGRGLQLLFYSVGIGQISSEVPQNLSASRPQDRQFILSSKKLLLSDSGFYLCAWSRDTFYGYTFGSGTRLTVV.

The J gene is TRBJ2-2, the V gene TRBV19; weak D call: TRBD2 (5 bases). The length of the CDR3 is 13 residues. V gave up 7 bases and J gave up 3 bases, with 9 bases separating them. Germline V gene lookup returns CDR1 LNHDA and CDR2 SQIVND (reference sequence). The CDR3 loop reads CASIREYTGELFF. In DNA form, the CDR3 reads TGTGCCAGTATTAGGGAGTACACCGGGGAGCTGTTTTTT.

This clone was observed a handful of times. The chain combines TRBV4-1 with TRBJ2-3, with TRBD2 identical over 14 bases. The V gene's germline CDR1 is MGHRA and CDR2 YSYEKL. CDR3 length: 16 residues. V shed 1 base, J shed 6 bases, and the junction held 3 bases outside the gene matches. The CDR3 coding sequence is TGCGCCAGCAGCCAAGGGTGGACTAGCGGGAGGGATACGCAGTATTTT. Its protein product is CASSQGWTSGRDTQYF.

This clone was seen just once. V and J are TRBV2 and TRBJ1-2; perhaps TRBD1 as D (6 bases). Trimming removed 3 bases at V and 6 bases at J, with 20 bases between. Germline CDR1 and CDR2: SNHLY and FYNNEI. This CDR3 is 16 amino acids long. The CDR3 coding sequence is TGTGCCAGCAGTGAGATGTCAACAGGGAAATATGATGGCTACACCTTC. This translates into CASSEMSTGKYDGYTF.

In DNA, the CDR3 is TGCGCCAGCAGCTTGGCCATTAACACCGGGGAGCTGTTTTTT. This gives the protein CASSLAINTGELFF. The rearrangement joins TRBV5-1 to TRBJ2-2, with unresolved D. The germline V and J ends were trimmed by 0 bases and 2 bases, with 5 bases remaining between them. This CDR3 has 14 amino acids. CDR1 and CDR2 from the germline V gene are SGHRS and YFSETQ.

Here the CDR3 reads CASSQVSMGRLMQYF. The DNA of the CDR3 is TGCGCCAGCAGCCAAGTTTCTATGGGTAGACTAATGCAGTACTTC. The rearrangement links TRBV4-1 to TRBJ2-7; perhaps TRBD2 as D (5 bases). This CDR3 region has 15 residues. The germline V gene has CDR1 MGHRA and CDR2 YSYEKL. Between the trimmed V and J ends, which lost 1 base and 9 bases, there was a span of 19 bases.

This clone was picked up one time. The gene calls are TRBV28 and TRBJ1-2; 7 positions agree with TRBD1. This CDR3 has 15 amino acids. V was pared by 6 bases and J by 3 bases, with 10 bases of the junction left unmatched. Germline-derived CDR1 and CDR2 are MDHEN and SYDVKM. CDR3 DNA: TGTGCCAGCAGCCCGCCTCACAGGGGATACTATGGCTACACCTTC. It specifies CASSPPHRGYYGYTF.

The chain has TRBV7-3 and TRBJ2-2, with D possibly matching TRBD2 (6 bases). Germline CDR1 reads SGHTA; CDR2 reads FQGTGA. V dropped 5 bases and J dropped 2 bases, with 15 bases sitting between them. This CDR3 has 16 amino acids. This CDR3 is CASSPLGSGNTGELFF. As DNA, the CDR3 is TGTGCCAGCAGCCCGCTGGGTAGCGGCAACACCGGGGAGCTGTTTTTT.

The chain couples TRBV7-6 to TRBJ2-7, with 11 nucleotides matching TRBD1. The CDR3 length is 15 residues. Germline CDR1 and CDR2: SGHVS and FNYEAQ. V dropped 4 bases and J dropped 5; count of bases not matched to a gene: 7. This chain's CDR3 is CASSSGDRGINEQYF. The DNA for the CDR3 is TGTGCCAGCAGCTCCGGGGACAGGGGGATCAACGAGCAGTACTTC.

The gene calls are TRBV9 and TRBJ1-2; perhaps TRBD1 as D (6 bases). Trimming left V 4 bases short and J 6 bases short, with 19 bases between. The germline gives CDR1 SGDLS, CDR2 YYNGEE. CDR3 size: 15 residues. CDR3 sequence reads: CASSPMGGGAHGYTF. The CDR3 DNA reads TGTGCCAGCAGCCCCATGGGCGGGGGGGCGCATGGCTACACCTTC.

The chain employs TRBV7-8 and TRBJ2-3; D may be TRBD1 (7 bases). This CDR3 region has 12 residues. V lost 5 bases and J 14 bases, leaving 17 bases between the germline ends. The germline CDR1 and CDR2 sequences are SGHVS and FQNEAQ. The CDR3 here is CASSTGGGPGYF. As DNA, the CDR3 is TGTGCCAGCAGCACAGGAGGGGGCCCGGGGTATTTT.

In nucleotides, the CDR3 is TGTGCCTGGAATACAGGTTCTAACTATGGCTACACCTTC. It is translated as CAWNTGSNYGYTF. The chain combines TRBV30 with TRBJ1-2; D possibly corresponds to TRBD1 (5 bases). The CDR3 loop spans 13 amino acids. Germline loops: CDR1 GTSNPN, CDR2 SVGIG (reference sequence). V gave up 4 bases and J gave up 0 bases, with 9 bases separating them.

V and J are TRBV5-1 and TRBJ2-5; D remains unclear. The germline V gene encodes CDR1 SGHRS and CDR2 YFSETQ. The ends were cut back, 0 bases at V and 11 bases at J, with 14 bases in the middle. The CDR3 totals 13 residues. As DNA, the CDR3 is TGCGCCAGCAGCTTGGCCCCGAACCCGCAGCAGTACTTC. Translated: CASSLAPNPQQYF.

J is TRBJ2-3 and V is TRBV15; 7 nucleotides line up with TRBD2. The CDR3 spans 15 residues. V shed 3 bases and J 4 bases; nucleotides not matched to a gene: 7. Per the germline V gene, CDR1 is LNHNV and CDR2 is YYDKDF (reference sequence). The CDR3 DNA reads as TGTGCCACCAGCAGGGAACTAGCGTTGGCAGATACGCAGTATTTT. Protein sequence: CATSRELALADTQYF.

V gene TRBV5-5 combines with J gene TRBJ1-4; 7 bases are shared with TRBD1. CDR3 length: 17 residues. Trimming cost V 4 bases and J 6 bases; bases outside gene matches: 15. Germline CDR1 SGHKS, CDR2 YYEKEE (reference sequence). CDR3 DNA: TGTGCCAGCAGCCCCTCAGGTTCTGGACAGGCCGATGAAAAACTGTTTTTT. This translates into CASSPSGSGQADEKLFF. Looking up the rest from reference TRBV5-5 and TRBJ1-4 gives the full variable domain: DAGVTQSPTHLIKTRGQQVTLRCSPISGHKSVSWYQQVLGQGPQFIFQYYEKEERGRGNFPDRFSARQFPNYSSELNVNALLLGDSALYLCASSPSGSGQADEKLFFGSGTQLSVL.

This rearrangement joins TRBV6-1 to TRBJ1-4; no firm D call. CDR1 is MNHNS and CDR2 is SASEGT in the germline V gene. The CDR3 sequence is 13 residues long. The V end was cut by 7 bases, the J end by 5 bases, with 11 bases between. The CDR3 DNA is TGTGCCAGCACTCCAGGCGGGAATGAAAAACTGTTTTTT. It encodes CASTPGGNEKLFF.

V and J are TRBV5-1 and TRBJ2-1; D is perhaps TRBD2 (6 bases). Deletions cut 0 bases from V and 6 bases from J, with 10 bases between. Germline V gene data show CDR1 as SGHRS and CDR2 as YFSETQ. The CDR3 sequence is 14 residues long. CDR3 nucleotides: TGCGCCAGCAGCTTGGATGGAGGGTTCAATGAGCAGTTCTTC. Residues: CASSLDGGFNEQFF.